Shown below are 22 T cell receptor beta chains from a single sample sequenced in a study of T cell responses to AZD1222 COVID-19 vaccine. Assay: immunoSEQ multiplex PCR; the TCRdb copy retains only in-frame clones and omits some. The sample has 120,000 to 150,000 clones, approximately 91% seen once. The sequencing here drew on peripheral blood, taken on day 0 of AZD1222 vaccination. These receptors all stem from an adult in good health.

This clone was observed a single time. The CDR3 DNA sequence: TGTGCCAGCAGCCCTGTAGGGACGGTCGACTACGAGCAGTACTTC. It is translated as CASSPVGTVDYEQYF. V usage is TRBV7-2 and J usage is TRBJ2-7, with D perhaps matching TRBD1 or TRBD2 (5 bases each). V dropped 5 bases and J dropped 3 bases, with 17 bases sitting between them. CDR1 is SGHTA, CDR2 FQGNSA, per germline. This CDR3 region has 15 residues.

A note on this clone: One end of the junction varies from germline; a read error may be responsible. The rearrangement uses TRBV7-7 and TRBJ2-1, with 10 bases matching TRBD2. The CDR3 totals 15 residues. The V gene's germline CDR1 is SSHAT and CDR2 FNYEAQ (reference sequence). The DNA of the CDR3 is TGTGCTAGCAGCTTAGGGCTAGCGGGAGTAGATGAGCAGTTCTTC. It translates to CASSLGLAGVDEQFF. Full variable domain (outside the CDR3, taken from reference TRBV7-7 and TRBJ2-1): GAGVSQSPRYKVTKRGQDVTLRCDPISSHATLYWYQQALGQGPEFLTYFNYEAQPDKSGLPSDRFSAERPEGSISTLTIQRTEQRDSAMYRCASSLGLAGVDEQFFGPGTRLTVL.

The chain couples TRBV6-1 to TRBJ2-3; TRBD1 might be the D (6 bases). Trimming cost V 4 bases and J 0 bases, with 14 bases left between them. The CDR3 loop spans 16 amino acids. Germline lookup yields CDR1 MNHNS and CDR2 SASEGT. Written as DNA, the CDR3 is TGTGCCAGCAGTGCTTCGATCAGGGGTAGCACAGATACGCAGTATTTT. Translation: CASSASIRGSTDTQYF.

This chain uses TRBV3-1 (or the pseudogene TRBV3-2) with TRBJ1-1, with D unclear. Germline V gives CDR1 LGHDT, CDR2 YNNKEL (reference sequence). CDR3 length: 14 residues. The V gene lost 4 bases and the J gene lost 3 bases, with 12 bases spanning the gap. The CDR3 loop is CASSPRGRDTEAFF. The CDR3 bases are TGTGCCAGCAGCCCCCGCGGGAGGGACACTGAAGCTTTCTTT.

Written as DNA, the CDR3 is TGTGCCAGTAGTAGCCCGGGACAGGGGAACTATGGCTACACCTTC. It translates to CASSSPGQGNYGYTF. The chain is built from TRBV19 and TRBJ1-2, with 10 bases fitting TRBD1. V was pared by 4 bases and J by 2 bases, with 4 bases of the junction left unmatched. CDR1 and CDR2 (germline): LNHDA, SQIVND (reference sequence). CDR3 length: 15 residues.

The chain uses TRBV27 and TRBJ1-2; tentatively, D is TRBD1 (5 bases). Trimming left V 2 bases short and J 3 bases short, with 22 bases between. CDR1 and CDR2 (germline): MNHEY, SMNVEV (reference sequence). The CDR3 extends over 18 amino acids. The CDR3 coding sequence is TGTGCCAGCAGTTTAGGGACTCGGGACTCCAGGTCAGACTATGGCTACACCTTC. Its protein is CASSLGTRDSRSDYGYTF.

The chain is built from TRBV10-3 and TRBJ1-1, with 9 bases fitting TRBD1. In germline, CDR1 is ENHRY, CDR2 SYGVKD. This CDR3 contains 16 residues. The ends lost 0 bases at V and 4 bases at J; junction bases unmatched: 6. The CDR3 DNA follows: TGTGCCATCAGTGAGTCGTTAGGGACAGGGAGCACTGAAGCTTTCTTT. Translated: CAISESLGTGSTEAFF.

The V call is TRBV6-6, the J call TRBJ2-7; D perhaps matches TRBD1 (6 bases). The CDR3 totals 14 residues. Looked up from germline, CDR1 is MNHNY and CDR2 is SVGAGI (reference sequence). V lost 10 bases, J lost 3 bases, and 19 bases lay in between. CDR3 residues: CATSPGATNYEQYF. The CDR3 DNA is TGTGCCACCAGCCCAGGGGCCACCAACTACGAGCAGTACTTC.

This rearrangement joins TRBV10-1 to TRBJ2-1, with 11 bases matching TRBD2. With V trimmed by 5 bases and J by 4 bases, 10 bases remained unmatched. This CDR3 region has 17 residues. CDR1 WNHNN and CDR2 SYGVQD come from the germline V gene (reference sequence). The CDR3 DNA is TGCGCCAGCAGTCAACGCCGCGGACTAGCGGGTTACAATGAGCAGTTCTTC. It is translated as CASSQRRGLAGYNEQFF.

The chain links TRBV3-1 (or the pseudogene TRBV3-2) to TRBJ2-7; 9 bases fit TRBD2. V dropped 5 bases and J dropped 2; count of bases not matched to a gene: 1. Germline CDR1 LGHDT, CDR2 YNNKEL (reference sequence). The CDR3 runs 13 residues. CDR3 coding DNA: TGTGCCAGCAGCATAGCGGGAGCCTACGAGCAGTACTTC. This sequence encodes CASSIAGAYEQYF.

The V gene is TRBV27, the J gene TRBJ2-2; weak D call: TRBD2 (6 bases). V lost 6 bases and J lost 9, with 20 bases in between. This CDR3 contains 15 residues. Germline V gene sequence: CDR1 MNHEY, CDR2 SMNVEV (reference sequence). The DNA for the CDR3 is TGTGCCAGCAGCTTCGGGACTCGCGCAGGGCGGGAGCTGTTTTTT. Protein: CASSFGTRAGRELFF.

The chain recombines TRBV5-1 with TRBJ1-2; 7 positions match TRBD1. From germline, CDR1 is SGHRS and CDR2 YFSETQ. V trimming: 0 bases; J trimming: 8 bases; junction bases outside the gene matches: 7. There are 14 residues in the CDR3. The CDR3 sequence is CASSLVDRAGGYTF. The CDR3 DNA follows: TGCGCCAGCAGCTTGGTTGACAGGGCGGGCGGCTACACCTTC.

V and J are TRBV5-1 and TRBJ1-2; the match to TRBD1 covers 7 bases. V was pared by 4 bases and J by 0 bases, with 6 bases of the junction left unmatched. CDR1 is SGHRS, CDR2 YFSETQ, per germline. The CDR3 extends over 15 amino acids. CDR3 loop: CASSQGQRSNYGYTF. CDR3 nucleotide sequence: TGCGCCAGCAGCCAGGGACAGCGCTCTAACTATGGCTACACCTTC.

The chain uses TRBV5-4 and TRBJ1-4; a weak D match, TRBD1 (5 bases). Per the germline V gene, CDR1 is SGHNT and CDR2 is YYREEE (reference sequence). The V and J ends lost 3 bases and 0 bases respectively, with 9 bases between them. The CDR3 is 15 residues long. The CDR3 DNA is TGTGCCAGCAGCTCAACACAGGCAACTAATGAAAAACTGTTTTTT. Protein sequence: CASSSTQATNEKLFF. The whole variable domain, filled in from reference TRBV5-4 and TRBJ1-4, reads ETGVTQSPTHLIKTRGQQVTLRCSSQSGHNTVSWYQQALGQGPQFIFQYYREEENGRGNFPPRFSGLQFPNYSSELNVNALELDDSALYLCASSSTQATNEKLFFGSGTQLSVL.

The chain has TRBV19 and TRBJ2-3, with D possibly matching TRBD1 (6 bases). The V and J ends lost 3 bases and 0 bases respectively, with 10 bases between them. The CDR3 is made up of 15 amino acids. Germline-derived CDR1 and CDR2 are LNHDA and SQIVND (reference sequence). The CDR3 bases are TGTGCCAGTAGTATGAGGGGGTTCAGCACAGATACGCAGTATTTT. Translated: CASSMRGFSTDTQYF.

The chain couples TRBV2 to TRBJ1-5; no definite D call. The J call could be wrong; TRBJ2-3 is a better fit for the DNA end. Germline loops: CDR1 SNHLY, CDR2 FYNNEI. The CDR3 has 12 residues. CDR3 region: CASKAHDQPQYF. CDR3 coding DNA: TGTGCCAGCAAGGCCCACGATCAGCCCCAGTATTTT.

CDR3 protein: CASSLALAGGYHEQFF. CDR3 nucleotide sequence: TGTGCCAGCAGTTTGGCCCTAGCGGGTGGATACCATGAGCAGTTCTTC. The genes are TRBV28 and TRBJ2-1; 8 bases are shared with TRBD2. The V gene end was trimmed by 3 bases and the J gene end by 8 bases; junction bases not matched to a gene: 12. Germline CDR1 reads MDHEN; CDR2 reads SYDVKM. The CDR3 is 16 amino acids. Drawing the rest from reference TRBV28 and TRBJ2-1, the complete variable domain is DVKVTQSSRYLVKRTGEKVFLECVQDMDHENMFWYRQDPGLGLRLIYFSYDVKMKEKGDIPEGYSVSREKKERFSLILESASTNQTSMYLCASSLALAGGYHEQFFGPGTRLTVL.

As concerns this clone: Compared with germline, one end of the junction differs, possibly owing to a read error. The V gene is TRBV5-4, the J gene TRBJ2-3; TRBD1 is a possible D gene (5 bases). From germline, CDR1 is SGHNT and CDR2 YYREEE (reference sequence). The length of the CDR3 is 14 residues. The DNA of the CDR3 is TGTGCCAGCAGATTGGATCAGGGCCCAGATACGCAGTATTTT. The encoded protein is CASRLDQGPDTQYF. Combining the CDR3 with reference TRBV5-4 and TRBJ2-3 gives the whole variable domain ETGVTQSPTHLIKTRGQQVTLRCSSQSGHNTVSWYQQALGQGPQFIFQYYREEENGRGNFPPRFSGLQFPNYSSELNVNALELDDSALYLCASRLDQGPDTQYFGPGTRLTVL.

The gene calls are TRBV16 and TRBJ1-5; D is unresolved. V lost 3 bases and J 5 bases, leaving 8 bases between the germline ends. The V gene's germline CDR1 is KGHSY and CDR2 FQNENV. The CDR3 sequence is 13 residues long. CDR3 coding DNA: TGTGCCAGCAGCCAGGCGGTGTATCAGCCCCAGCATTTT. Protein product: CASSQAVYQPQHF.

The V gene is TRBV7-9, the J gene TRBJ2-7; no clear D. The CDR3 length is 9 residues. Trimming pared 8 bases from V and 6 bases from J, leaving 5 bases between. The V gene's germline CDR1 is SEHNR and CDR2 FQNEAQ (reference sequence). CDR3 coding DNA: TGTGCCAGCGGGCTCGAGCAGTACTTC. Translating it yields CASGLEQYF.

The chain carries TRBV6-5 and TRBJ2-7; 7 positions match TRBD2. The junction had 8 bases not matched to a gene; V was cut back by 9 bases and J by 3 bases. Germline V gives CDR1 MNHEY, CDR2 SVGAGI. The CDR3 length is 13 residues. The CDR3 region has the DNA TGTGCCAGTGGCGGGGGAGCTTACTACGAGCAGTACTTC. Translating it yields CASGGGAYYEQYF.

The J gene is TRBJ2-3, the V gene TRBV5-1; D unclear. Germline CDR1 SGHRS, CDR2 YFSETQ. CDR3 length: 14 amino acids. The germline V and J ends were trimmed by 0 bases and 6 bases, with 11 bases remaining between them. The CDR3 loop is CASSLGHRSDTQYF. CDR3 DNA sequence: TGCGCCAGCAGCTTGGGCCACCGTAGCGATACGCAGTATTTT.